This TCR beta chain derives from a study of monozygotic twins with inflammatory bowel disease. CDR3 length: 14 residues. Germline CDR1 reads SNHLY; CDR2 reads FYNNEI. On this clonotype itself: Its target is unknown.

The study's findings and limits: There was no way to distinguish the different T cell subtypes. Healthy co-twins showed greater TCRbeta diversity (inverse Simpson) than IBD patients.

TCRdb re-called the 5' RACE reads and shows each CDR3 protein once, DNA omitted. The repertoire table contains roughly 150,000 distinct CDR3 sequences. The origin of this receptor is a human donor with ulcerative colitis or Crohn's disease, or a healthy co-twin of an affected twin (not recorded which). The chain links TRBV2 to TRBJ2-6; TCRdb indicates TRBD2, and absent DNA this call remains unverified. The specimen was blood. The CDR3: CASSRESGANVLTF.